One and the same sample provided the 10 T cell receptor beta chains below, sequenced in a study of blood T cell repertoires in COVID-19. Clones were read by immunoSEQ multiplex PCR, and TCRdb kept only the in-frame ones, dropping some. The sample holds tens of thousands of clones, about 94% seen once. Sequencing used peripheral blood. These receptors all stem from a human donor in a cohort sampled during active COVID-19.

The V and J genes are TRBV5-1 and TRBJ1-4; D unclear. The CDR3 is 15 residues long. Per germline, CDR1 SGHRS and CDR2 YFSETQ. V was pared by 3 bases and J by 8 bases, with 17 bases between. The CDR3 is CASSSDRGLGEKLFF. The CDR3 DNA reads TGCGCCAGCAGCTCCGATCGCGGGTTGGGGGAAAAACTGTTTTTT. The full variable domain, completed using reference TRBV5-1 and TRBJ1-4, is KAGVTQTPRYLIKTRGQQVTLSCSPISGHRSVSWYQQTPGQGLQFLFEYFSETQRNKGNFPGRFSGRQFSNSRSEMNVSTLELGDSALYLCASSSDRGLGEKLFFGSGTQLSVL.

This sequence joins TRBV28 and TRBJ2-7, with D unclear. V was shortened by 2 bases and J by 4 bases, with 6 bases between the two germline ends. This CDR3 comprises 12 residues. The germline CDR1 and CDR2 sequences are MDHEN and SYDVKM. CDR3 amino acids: CASSLISYEQYF. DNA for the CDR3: TGTGCCAGCAGTTTAATTTCTTACGAGCAGTACTTC.

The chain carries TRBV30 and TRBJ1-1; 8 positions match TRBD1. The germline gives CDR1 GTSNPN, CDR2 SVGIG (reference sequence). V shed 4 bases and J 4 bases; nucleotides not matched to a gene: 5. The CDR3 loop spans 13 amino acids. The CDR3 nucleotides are TGTGCCTGGATTTCAGGGGGCGGCACTGAAGCTTTCTTT. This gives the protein CAWISGGGTEAFF.

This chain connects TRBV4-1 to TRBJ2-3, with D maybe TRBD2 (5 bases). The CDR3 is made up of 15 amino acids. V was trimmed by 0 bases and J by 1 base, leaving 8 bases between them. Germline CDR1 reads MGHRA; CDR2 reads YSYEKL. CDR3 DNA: TGCGCCAGCAGCCAAGAACAGAGGGGCACAGATACGCAGTATTTT. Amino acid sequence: CASSQEQRGTDTQYF.

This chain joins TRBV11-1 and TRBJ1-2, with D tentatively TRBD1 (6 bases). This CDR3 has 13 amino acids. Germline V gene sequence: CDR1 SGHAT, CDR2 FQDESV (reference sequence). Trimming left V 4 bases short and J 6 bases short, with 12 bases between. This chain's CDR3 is CASSYDGQNGYTF. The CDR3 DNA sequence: TGTGCCAGCAGCTACGATGGACAGAATGGCTACACCTTC.

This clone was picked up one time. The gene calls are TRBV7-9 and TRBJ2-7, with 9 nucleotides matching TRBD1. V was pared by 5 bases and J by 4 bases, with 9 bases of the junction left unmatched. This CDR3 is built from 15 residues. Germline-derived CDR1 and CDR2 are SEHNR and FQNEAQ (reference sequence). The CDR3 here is CASSPFGTGIYEQYF. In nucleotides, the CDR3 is TGTGCCAGCAGCCCATTTGGGACAGGGATTTACGAGCAGTACTTC.

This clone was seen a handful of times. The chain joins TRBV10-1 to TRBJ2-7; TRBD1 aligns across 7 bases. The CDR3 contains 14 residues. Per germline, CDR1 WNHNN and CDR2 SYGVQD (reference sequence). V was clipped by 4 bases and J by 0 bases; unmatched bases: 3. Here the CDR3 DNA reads TGCGCCAGCAGTGTGACAGGGTCCTCCTACGAGCAGTACTTC. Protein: CASSVTGSSYEQYF.

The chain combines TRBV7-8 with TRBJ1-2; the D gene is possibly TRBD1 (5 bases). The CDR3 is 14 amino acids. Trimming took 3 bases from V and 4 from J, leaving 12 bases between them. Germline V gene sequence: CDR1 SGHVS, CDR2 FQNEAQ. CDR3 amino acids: CASSLGGDPYGYTF. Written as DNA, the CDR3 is TGTGCCAGCAGCTTGGGAGGGGATCCCTATGGCTACACCTTC.

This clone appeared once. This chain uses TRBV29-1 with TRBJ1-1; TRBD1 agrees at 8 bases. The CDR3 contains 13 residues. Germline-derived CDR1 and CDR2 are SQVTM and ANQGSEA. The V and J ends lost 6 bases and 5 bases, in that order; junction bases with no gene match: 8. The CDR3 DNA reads TGCAGCGTGGCAGCCAGGGGGCTAACTGAAGCTTTCTTT. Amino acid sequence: CSVAARGLTEAFF.

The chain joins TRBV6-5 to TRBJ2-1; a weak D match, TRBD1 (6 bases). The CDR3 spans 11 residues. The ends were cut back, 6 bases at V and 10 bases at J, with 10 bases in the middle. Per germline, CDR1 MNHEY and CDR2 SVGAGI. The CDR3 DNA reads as TGTGCCAGCAGCATACAGGGAGAGCAGTTCTTC. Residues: CASSIQGEQFF.